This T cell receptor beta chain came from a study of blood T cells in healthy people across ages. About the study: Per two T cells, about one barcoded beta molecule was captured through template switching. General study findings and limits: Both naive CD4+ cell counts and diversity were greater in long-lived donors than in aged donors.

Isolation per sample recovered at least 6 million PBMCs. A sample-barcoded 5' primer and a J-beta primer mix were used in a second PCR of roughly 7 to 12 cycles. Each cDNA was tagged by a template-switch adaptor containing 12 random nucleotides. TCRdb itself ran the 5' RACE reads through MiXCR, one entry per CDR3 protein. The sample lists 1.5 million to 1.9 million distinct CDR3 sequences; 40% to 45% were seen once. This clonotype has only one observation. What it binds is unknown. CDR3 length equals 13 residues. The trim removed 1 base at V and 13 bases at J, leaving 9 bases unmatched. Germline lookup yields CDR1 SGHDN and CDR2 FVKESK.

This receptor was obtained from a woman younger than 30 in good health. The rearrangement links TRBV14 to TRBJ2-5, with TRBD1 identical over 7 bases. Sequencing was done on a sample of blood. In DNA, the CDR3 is TGTGCCAGCAGCCAAGTCGACAGGGAACCCCCGTACTTC. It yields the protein CASSQVDREPPYF.